This T cell receptor (beta chain) is drawn from a study of blood T cell repertoires in COVID-19. Study as a whole: Spain, Italy and the United States supplied samples that represented acute and convalescent COVID-19. From T cells, B-cell-depleted T cells, or PBMCs came the material, which was cDNA or gDNA.

Germline-derived CDR1 and CDR2 are MNHNS and SASEGT. CDR3 length: 16 residues. The germline V and J ends were trimmed by 3 bases and 1 base, with 15 bases remaining between them. Assay used: immunoSEQ multiplex PCR; TCRdb lists only in-frame clones, some missing. The profile shows approximately 300,000 clones, just over 85% of them singletons. The source of this sequence is a woman aged 18-30 years who had recovered from COVID-19. Source material: PBMCs or T cells enriched from blood (not recorded which). This chain joins TRBV6-1 and TRBJ1-1; possible D gene TRBD1, 5 bases. In DNA, the CDR3 is TGTGCCAGCAGTGATAGGCAGGGAGGACAGAACACTGAAGCTTTCTTT. Protein product: CASSDRQGGQNTEAFF.